One sample yielded the 21 T cell receptor beta chains listed below, sequenced in a study of blood T cell repertoires in COVID-19. Measured with immunoSEQ multiplex PCR; TCRdb has only the in-frame clones, and not every one. The sample has about 180,000 clones; around 87% are singletons. Material: peripheral blood. These receptors originate from a woman aged 25 to 39 with active or convalescent COVID-19.

This sequence joins TRBV19 and TRBJ1-1, with D possibly TRBD1 on 5 matching bases. The CDR3 runs to 14 residues. The germline CDR1 and CDR2 sequences are LNHDA and SQIVND (reference sequence). Trimming shortened V by 5 bases and J by 3 bases, and 13 bases separated the two germline ends. In DNA, the CDR3 is TGTGCCAGTAGTGGCGGACAAGGGTACACTGAAGCTTTCTTT. As protein: CASSGGQGYTEAFF.

The chain couples TRBV12-3 or TRBV12-4 to TRBJ2-7; tentative D call: TRBD2 (5 bases). Between the trimmed V and J ends, which lost 6 bases and 4 bases, there was a span of 10 bases. The CDR3 contains 12 residues. CDR3 region: CASSGDSYEQYF. The CDR3 DNA is TGTGCCAGCAGCGGGGATTCGTACGAGCAGTACTTC.

This chain connects TRBV2 to TRBJ2-7, with 7 bases lining up with TRBD2. Germline loops: CDR1 SNHLY, CDR2 FYNNEI. This CDR3 has 13 amino acids. The V gene end was trimmed by 5 bases and the J gene end by 2 bases; junction bases not matched to a gene: 3. The CDR3, as DNA: TGTGCCAGCAGTAGCGGGACCGCCTACGAGCAGTACTTC. This translates into CASSSGTAYEQYF.

V usage is TRBV7-9 and J usage is TRBJ2-2, with 10 bases lining up with TRBD2. CDR3 length: 17 residues. Germline-derived CDR1 and CDR2 are SEHNR and FQNEAQ (reference sequence). V gave up 4 bases and J gave up 6 bases; unmatched junction bases: 11. CDR3 coding DNA: TGTGCCAGCAGCTCCCGCGGGAGCGGGGGGGCGTCCGGGGAGCTGTTTTTT. This translates into CASSSRGSGGASGELFF.

The chain is built from TRBV10-3 and TRBJ1-5; the D gene is possibly TRBD1 (5 bases). The CDR3 has 13 amino acids. Trimming stripped 6 bases from V and 6 bases from J, with 12 bases between. Germline CDR1 and CDR2: ENHRY and SYGVKD. CDR3 nucleotide sequence: TGTGCCATCAGGGGGGGGGAGGCTCAGCCCCAGCATTTT. Encoded protein: CAIRGGEAQPQHF.

This clone was seen a single time. The chain uses TRBV7-2 and TRBJ1-1, with 10 positions matching TRBD1. The germline CDR1 and CDR2 sequences are SGHTA and FQGNSA. J was trimmed by 4 bases and V by 4 bases; bases with no gene match: 3. This CDR3 comprises 14 residues. The CDR3 DNA sequence: TGTGCCAGCAGCTCTTGGACAGGGGGCACTGAAGCTTTCTTT. Its protein product is CASSSWTGGTEAFF.

This chain links TRBV9 with TRBJ1-1, with D possibly matching TRBD1 (6 bases). Germline CDR1 SGDLS, CDR2 YYNGEE. This CDR3 has 13 residues. Trimming stripped 2 bases from V and 5 bases from J, with 10 bases between. This chain's CDR3 is CASSVTGLTEAFF. The CDR3 DNA follows: TGTGCCAGCAGCGTGACAGGCCTTACTGAAGCTTTCTTT.

The chain couples TRBV3-1 (or the pseudogene TRBV3-2) to TRBJ1-5; D gene uncertain. Germline CDR1 and CDR2: LGHDT and YNNKEL (reference sequence). This CDR3 spans 13 amino acids. Deletions cut 1 base from V and 4 bases from J, with 5 bases between. The CDR3 sequence: CASSQGVNQPQHF. CDR3 DNA: TGTGCCAGCAGCCAAGGCGTAAATCAGCCCCAGCATTTT.

This clone was recorded a few times. The gene calls are TRBV27 and TRBJ1-6; the D gene is possibly TRBD1 (6 bases). The CDR3 consists of 15 residues. Germline values: CDR1 MNHEY, CDR2 SMNVEV (reference sequence). Between the trimmed V and J ends, which lost 3 bases and 10 bases, there was a span of 16 bases. The CDR3 reads CASSFSPGVGSPLHF. CDR3 bases: TGTGCCAGCAGTTTCTCCCCAGGGGTAGGGTCACCCCTCCACTTT.

This chain joins TRBV30 and TRBJ1-6; the D gene is possibly TRBD1 (5 bases). Trimming removed 2 bases from V and 0 bases from J, with 14 bases in between. This CDR3 comprises 17 residues. In germline, CDR1 is GTSNPN, CDR2 SVGIG (reference sequence). CDR3 loop: CAWSRTRTSSYNSPLHF. In DNA form, the CDR3 reads TGTGCCTGGAGTAGGACACGAACGAGCTCCTATAATTCACCCCTCCACTTT.

The chain joins TRBV27 to TRBJ2-1; TRBD1 matches 10 bases. V dropped 0 bases and J dropped 1; count of bases not matched to a gene: 15. CDR1 MNHEY and CDR2 SMNVEV come from the germline V gene (reference sequence). This CDR3 contains 21 residues. The CDR3 region is CASSLSLRDRGSPKSYNEQFF. CDR3 nucleotides: TGTGCCAGCAGTTTATCCTTAAGGGACAGGGGATCCCCCAAATCCTACAATGAGCAGTTCTTC.

This sequence joins TRBV19 and TRBJ1-2; a weak D match, TRBD1 (5 bases). The germline gives CDR1 LNHDA, CDR2 SQIVND (reference sequence). This CDR3 comprises 14 residues. Trimming removed 7 bases at V and 4 bases at J, with 16 bases between. Here the CDR3 reads CASIPGRGAYGYTF. DNA for the CDR3: TGTGCCAGTATCCCGGGGAGGGGAGCCTATGGCTACACCTTC.

The chain recombines TRBV5-1 with TRBJ2-1, with TRBD2 identical over 12 bases. Per germline, CDR1 SGHRS and CDR2 YFSETQ. V was pared by 4 bases and J by 6 bases, with 5 bases of the junction left unmatched. The CDR3 totals 15 residues. The CDR3 loop is CASSGGLAGLNEQFF. CDR3 nucleotide sequence: TGCGCCAGCAGCGGAGGACTAGCGGGGCTCAATGAGCAGTTCTTC.

This clone has a handful of counts. Other nucleotide sequences from this sample produce the same CDR3. V usage is TRBV6-5 and J usage is TRBJ1-1; D is possibly TRBD1 (5 bases). CDR1 and CDR2 (germline): MNHEY, SVGAGI. There are 13 residues in the CDR3. The V gene lost 6 bases and the J gene lost 5 bases, with 13 bases spanning the gap. The CDR3 DNA reads as TGTGCCAGCAGCCGAGGCGGGGGAACTGAAGCTTTCTTT. Its protein is CASSRGGGTEAFF.

The chain is built from TRBV12-3 or TRBV12-4 and TRBJ1-2; 9 bases align to TRBD1. The CDR3 totals 13 residues. V lost 5 bases to trimming and J lost 6 bases; unmatched junction nucleotides: 4. Here the CDR3 reads CASSTGGADGYTF. In DNA, the CDR3 is TGTGCCAGCAGTACAGGGGGCGCCGATGGCTACACCTTC.

The CDR3 here is CASSQAGQGGEKLFF. The CDR3 bases are TGTGCCAGCAGCCAAGCGGGACAGGGTGGTGAAAAACTGTTTTTT. J is TRBJ1-4 and V is TRBV4-2; 9 nucleotides align to TRBD1. The CDR3 spans 15 residues. Germline values: CDR1 LGHNA, CDR2 YNFKEQ. After removal of 1 base from V and 7 bases from J, the junction contained 4 bases not matched to a gene.

The V call is TRBV18, the J call TRBJ1-6, with 7 positions matching TRBD1. The germline gives CDR1 KGHSH, CDR2 LQKENI. V dropped 4 bases and J dropped 9; count of bases not matched to a gene: 6. The CDR3 is 14 residues long. CDR3 sequence reads: CASSRDRESSPLHF. The CDR3 DNA reads TGTGCCAGCTCACGAGACAGGGAGAGTTCACCCCTCCACTTT.

This clone was recorded once. The chain couples TRBV5-4 to TRBJ2-3; 8 nucleotides agree with TRBD2. Germline V gives CDR1 SGHNT, CDR2 YYREEE (reference sequence). Losses at the gene ends were 0 bases for V and 0 bases for J; bases not matched to a gene: 6. The CDR3 covers 17 residues. In DNA, the CDR3 is TGTGCCAGCAGCTTGGACTTAGCGGGAACTAGCACAGATACGCAGTATTTT. This sequence encodes CASSLDLAGTSTDTQYF.

The chain has TRBV10-1 and TRBJ1-1; TRBD1 aligns across 9 bases. CDR1 and CDR2 from the germline V gene are WNHNN and SYGVQD (reference sequence). This CDR3 has 15 amino acids. Trimming took 6 bases from V and 5 from J; bases not matched to a gene: 10. The DNA of the CDR3 is TGCGCCAGCAGCAAGACCGGGACAGGGAAGACTGAAGCTTTCTTT. Amino acid sequence: CASSKTGTGKTEAFF.

The gene calls are TRBV24-1 and TRBJ2-2, with D perhaps TRBD1 (6 bases). CDR1 is KGHDR and CDR2 is SFDVKD in the germline V gene. Trimming stripped 4 bases from V and 1 base from J, with 21 bases between. The CDR3 sequence is 19 residues long. CDR3 sequence reads: CATSDYRDTRRRNTGELFF. CDR3 DNA: TGTGCCACCAGTGACTACCGGGACACCCGCCGGAGGAACACCGGGGAGCTGTTTTTT.

V usage is TRBV28 and J usage is TRBJ2-2; 7 bases fit TRBD2. This CDR3 is built from 16 residues. The V segment lost 1 base and the J segment 6 bases; nucleotides outside the gene matches: 8. In germline, CDR1 is MDHEN, CDR2 SYDVKM. CDR3 amino acids: CASSLFGGRAPGELFF. In DNA, the CDR3 is TGTGCCAGCAGTTTATTTGGGGGGAGGGCCCCCGGGGAGCTGTTTTTT.